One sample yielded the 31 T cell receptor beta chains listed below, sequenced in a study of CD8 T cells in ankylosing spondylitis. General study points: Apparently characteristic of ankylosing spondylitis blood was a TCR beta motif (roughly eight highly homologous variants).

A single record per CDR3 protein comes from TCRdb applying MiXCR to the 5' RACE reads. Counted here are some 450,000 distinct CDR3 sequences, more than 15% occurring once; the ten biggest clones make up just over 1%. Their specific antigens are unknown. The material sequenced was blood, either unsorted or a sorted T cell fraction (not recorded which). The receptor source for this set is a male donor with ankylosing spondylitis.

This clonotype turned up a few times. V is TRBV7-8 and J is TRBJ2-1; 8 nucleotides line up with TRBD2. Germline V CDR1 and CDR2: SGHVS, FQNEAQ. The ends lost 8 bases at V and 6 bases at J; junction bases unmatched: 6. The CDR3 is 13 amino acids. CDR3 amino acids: CASGLAPSNEQFF. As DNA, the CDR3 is TGTGCCAGCGGACTAGCACCTTCCAATGAGCAGTTCTTC. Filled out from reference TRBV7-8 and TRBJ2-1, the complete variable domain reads GAGVSQSPRYKVAKRGQDVALRCDPISGHVSLFWYQQALGQGPEFLTYFQNEAQLDKSGLPSDRFFAERPEGSVSTLKIQRTQQEDSAVYLCASGLAPSNEQFFGPGTRLTVL.

The CDR3 sequence is CASNPTGDSYEQYF. CDR3 bases: TGCGCCAGCAATCCAACGGGGGATTCCTACGAGCAGTACTTC. The chain recombines TRBV5-1 with TRBJ2-7, with D possibly matching TRBD2 (6 bases). The V and J ends lost 6 bases and 1 base respectively, with 14 bases between them. The CDR3 runs 14 residues. Germline V gene lookup returns CDR1 SGHRS and CDR2 YFSETQ.

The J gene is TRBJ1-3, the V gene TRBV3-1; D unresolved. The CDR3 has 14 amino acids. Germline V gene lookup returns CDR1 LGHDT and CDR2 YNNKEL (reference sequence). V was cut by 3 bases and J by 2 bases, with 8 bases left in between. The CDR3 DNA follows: TGTGCCAGCAGCCAGTCCGGGGCTGGAAACACCATATATTTT. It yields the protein CASSQSGAGNTIYF.

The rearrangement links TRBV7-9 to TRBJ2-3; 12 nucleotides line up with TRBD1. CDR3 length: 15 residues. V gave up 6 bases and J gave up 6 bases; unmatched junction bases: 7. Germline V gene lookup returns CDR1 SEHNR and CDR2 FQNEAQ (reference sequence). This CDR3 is CASSSSGQGADTQYF. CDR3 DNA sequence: TGTGCCAGCAGTTCGTCGGGACAGGGGGCGGATACGCAGTATTTT.

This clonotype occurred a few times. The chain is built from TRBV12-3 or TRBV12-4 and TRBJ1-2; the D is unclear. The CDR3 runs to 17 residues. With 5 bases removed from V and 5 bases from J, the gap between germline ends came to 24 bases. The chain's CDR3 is CASSPGGIHPTGYGYTF. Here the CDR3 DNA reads TGTGCCAGCAGTCCGGGTGGCATTCACCCCACCGGGTATGGCTACACCTTC.

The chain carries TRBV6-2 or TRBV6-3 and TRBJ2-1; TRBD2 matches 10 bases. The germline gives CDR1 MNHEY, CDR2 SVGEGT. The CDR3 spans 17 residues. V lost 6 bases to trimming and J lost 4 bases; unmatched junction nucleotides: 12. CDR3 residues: CASRGAESGRDYNEQFF. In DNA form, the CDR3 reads TGTGCCAGCAGGGGGGCCGAAAGCGGGAGGGATTACAATGAGCAGTTCTTC.

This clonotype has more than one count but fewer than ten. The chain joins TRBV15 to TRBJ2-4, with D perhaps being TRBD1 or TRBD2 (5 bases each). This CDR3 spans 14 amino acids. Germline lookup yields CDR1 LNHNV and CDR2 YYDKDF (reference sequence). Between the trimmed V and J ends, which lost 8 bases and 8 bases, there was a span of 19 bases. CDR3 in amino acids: CATGGMTKGDIQYF. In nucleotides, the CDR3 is TGTGCCACCGGAGGCATGACGAAAGGGGACATTCAGTACTTC.

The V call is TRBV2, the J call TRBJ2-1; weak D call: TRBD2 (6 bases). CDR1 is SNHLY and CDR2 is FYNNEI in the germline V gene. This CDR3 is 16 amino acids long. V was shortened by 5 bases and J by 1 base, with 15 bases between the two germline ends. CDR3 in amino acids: CASSSTSGPSYNEQFF. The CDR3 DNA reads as TGTGCCAGCAGTTCTACAAGCGGGCCTTCCTACAATGAGCAGTTCTTC.

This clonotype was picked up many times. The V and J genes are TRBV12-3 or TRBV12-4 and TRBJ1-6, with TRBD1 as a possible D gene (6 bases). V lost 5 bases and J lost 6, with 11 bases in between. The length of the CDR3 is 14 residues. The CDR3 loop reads CASSPGQLNSPLHF. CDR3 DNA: TGTGCCAGCAGTCCTGGACAGCTTAATTCACCCCTCCACTTT.

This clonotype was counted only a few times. The CDR3 bases are TGTGCCATGCGGGGAGGGGACTACGCCACAGATACGCAGTATTTT. Translating it yields CAMRGGDYATDTQYF. The chain couples TRBV10-3 to TRBJ2-3, with 7 bases matching TRBD2. V shed 9 bases and J 2 bases; nucleotides not matched to a gene: 11. The length of the CDR3 is 15 residues. The germline gives CDR1 ENHRY, CDR2 SYGVKD.

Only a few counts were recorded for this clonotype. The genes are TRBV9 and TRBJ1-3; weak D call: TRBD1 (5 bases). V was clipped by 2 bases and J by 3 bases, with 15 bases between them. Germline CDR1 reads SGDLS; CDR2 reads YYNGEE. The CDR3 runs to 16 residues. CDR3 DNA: TGTGCCAGCAGCGTGGGGCCAGCCAGCGGTGGAAACACCATATATTTT. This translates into CASSVGPASGGNTIYF.

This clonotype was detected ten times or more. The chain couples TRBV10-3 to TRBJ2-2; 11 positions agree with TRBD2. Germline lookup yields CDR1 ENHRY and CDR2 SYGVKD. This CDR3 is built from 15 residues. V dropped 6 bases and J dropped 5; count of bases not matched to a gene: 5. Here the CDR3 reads CAISPGTSGTGELFF. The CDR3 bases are TGTGCCATCAGCCCCGGGACTAGCGGTACCGGGGAGCTGTTTTTT.

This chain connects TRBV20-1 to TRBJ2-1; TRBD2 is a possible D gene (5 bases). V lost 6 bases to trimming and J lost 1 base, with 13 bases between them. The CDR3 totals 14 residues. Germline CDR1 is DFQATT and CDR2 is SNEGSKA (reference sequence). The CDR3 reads CSAPVTSSYNEQFF. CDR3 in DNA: TGCAGTGCGCCCGTTACTAGTTCCTACAATGAGCAGTTCTTC.

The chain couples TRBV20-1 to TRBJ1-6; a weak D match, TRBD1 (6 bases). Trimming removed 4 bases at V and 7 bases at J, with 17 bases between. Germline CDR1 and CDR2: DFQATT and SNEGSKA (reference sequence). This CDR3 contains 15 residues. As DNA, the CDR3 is TGCAGTGCTACAAAATTGACAGGCCTAAATTCACCCCTCCACTTT. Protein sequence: CSATKLTGLNSPLHF.

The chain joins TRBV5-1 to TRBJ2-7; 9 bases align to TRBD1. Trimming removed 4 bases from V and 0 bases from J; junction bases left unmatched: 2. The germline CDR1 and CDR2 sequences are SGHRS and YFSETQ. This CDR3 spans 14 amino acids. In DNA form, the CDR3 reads TGCGCCAGCAGCACGACAGGGGGCTCCTACGAGCAGTACTTC. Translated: CASSTTGGSYEQYF.

Here the CDR3 reads CASSPRTGLTDTQYF. The DNA of the CDR3 is TGTGCCAGCAGCCCACGGACAGGGCTCACAGATACGCAGTATTTT. This rearrangement joins TRBV7-9 to TRBJ2-3, with 8 bases aligning to TRBD1. V gave up 5 bases and J gave up 2 bases; unmatched junction bases: 6. This CDR3 has 15 residues. CDR1 and CDR2 (germline): SEHNR, FQNEAQ (reference sequence).

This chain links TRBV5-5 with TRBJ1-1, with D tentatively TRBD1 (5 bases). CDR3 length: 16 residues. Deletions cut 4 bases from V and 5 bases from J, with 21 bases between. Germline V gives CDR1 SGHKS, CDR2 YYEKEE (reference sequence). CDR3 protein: CASSHYTGGSRTEAFF. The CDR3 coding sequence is TGTGCCAGCAGCCACTATACCGGGGGGTCGAGGACTGAAGCTTTCTTT.

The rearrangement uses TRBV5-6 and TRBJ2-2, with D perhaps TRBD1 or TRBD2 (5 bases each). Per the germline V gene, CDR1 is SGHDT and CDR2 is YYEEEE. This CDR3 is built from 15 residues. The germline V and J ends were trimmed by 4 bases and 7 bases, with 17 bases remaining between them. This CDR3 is CASSAAGTEFGELFF. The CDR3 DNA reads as TGTGCCAGCAGCGCCGCCGGGACCGAGTTCGGGGAGCTGTTTTTT.

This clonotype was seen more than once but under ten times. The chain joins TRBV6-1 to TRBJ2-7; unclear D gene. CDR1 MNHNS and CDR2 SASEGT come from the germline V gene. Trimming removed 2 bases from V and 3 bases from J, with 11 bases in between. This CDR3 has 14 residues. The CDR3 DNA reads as TGTGCCAGCAGTGAACTTAGGACCATCTACGAGCAGTACTTC. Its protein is CASSELRTIYEQYF.

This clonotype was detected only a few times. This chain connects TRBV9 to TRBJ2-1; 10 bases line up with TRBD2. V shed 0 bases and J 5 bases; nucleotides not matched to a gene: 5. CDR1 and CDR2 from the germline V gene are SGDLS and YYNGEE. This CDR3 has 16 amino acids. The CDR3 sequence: CASSVAPLAGNNEQFF. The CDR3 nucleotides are TGTGCCAGCAGCGTAGCACCACTAGCGGGAAACAATGAGCAGTTCTTC.

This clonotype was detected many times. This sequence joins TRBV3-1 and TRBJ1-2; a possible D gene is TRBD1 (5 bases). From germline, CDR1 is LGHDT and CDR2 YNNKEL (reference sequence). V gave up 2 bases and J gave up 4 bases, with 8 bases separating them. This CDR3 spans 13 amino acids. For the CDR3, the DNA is TGTGCCAGCAGCCAACAGGGTACCTATGGCTACACCTTC. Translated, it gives CASSQQGTYGYTF. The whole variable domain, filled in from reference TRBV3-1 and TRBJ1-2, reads DTAVSQTPKYLVTQMGNDKSIKCEQNLGHDTMYWYKQDSKKFLKIMFSYNNKELIINETVPNRFSPKSPDKAHLNLHINSLELGDSAVYFCASSQQGTYGYTFGSGTRLTVV.

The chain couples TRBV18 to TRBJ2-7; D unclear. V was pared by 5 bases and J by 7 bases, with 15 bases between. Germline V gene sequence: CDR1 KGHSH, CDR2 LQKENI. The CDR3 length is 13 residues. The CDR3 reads CASSTDALGEQYF. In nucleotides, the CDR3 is TGTGCCAGCTCAACGGACGCCCTGGGAGAGCAGTACTTC.

The chain's CDR3 is CATKPAAGEAGELFF. The CDR3 nucleotides read TGTGCCACCAAACCCGCAGCGGGAGAGGCCGGGGAGCTGTTTTTT. This chain uses TRBV6-1 with TRBJ2-2; 8 bases fit TRBD2. There are 15 residues in the CDR3. Germline V gene lookup returns CDR1 MNHNS and CDR2 SASEGT. Unmatched junction bases numbered 13, after V lost 10 bases and J lost 6 bases.

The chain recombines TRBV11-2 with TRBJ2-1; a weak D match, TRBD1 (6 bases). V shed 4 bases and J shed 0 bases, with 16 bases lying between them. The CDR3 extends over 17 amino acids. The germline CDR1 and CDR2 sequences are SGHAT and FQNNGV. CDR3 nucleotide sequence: TGTGCCAGCAGCTCCCGGGTACAGGGTTACTCCTACAATGAGCAGTTCTTC. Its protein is CASSSRVQGYSYNEQFF.

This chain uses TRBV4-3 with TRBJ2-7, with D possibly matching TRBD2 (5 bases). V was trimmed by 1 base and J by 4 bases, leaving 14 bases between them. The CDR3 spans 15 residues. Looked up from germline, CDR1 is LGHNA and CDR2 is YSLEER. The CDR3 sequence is CASSQGSGNPYEQYF. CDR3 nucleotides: TGCGCCAGCAGCCAAGGATCCGGGAATCCGTACGAGCAGTACTTC.

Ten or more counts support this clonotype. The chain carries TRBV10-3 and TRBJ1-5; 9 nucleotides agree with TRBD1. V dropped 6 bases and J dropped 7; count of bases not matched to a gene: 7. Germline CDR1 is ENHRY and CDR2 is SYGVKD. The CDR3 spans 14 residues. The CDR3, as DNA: TGTGCCATCAGCGCGGACAGGGGTCGGCAGCCCCAGCATTTT. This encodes CAISADRGRQPQHF.

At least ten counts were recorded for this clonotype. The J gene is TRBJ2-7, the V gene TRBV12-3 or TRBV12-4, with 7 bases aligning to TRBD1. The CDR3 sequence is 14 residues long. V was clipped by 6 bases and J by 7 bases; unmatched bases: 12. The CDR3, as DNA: TGTGCCAGCAGGCGGGCGACAGGGTCGGGGGAGCAGTACTTC. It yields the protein CASRRATGSGEQYF.

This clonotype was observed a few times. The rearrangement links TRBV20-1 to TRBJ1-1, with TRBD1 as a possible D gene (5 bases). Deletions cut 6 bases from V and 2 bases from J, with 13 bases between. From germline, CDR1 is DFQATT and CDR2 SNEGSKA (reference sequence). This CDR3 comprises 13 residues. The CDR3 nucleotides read TGCAGTGCGACAGACGGGATAAACACTGAAGCTTTCTTT. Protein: CSATDGINTEAFF.

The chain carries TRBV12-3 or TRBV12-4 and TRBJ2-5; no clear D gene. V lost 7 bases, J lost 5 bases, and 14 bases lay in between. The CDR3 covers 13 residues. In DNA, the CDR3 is TGTGCCAGCACCCTACACGTTACGGAGACCCAGTACTTC. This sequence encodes CASTLHVTETQYF.

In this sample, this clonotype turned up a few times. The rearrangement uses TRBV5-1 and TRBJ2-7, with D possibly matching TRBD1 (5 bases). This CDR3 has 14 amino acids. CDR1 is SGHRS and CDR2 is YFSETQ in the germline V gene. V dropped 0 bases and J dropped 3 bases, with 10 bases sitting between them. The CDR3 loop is CASSLEQGVYEQYF. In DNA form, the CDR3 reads TGCGCCAGCAGCTTGGAACAAGGGGTCTACGAGCAGTACTTC.

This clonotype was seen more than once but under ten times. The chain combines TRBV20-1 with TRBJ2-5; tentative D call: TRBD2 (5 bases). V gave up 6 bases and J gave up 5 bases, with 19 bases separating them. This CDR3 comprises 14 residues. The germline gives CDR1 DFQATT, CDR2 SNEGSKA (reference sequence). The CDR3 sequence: CSARAKLKWETQYF. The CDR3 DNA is TGCAGTGCGCGGGCCAAGCTAAAGTGGGAGACCCAGTACTTC.